Below are 7 T cell receptor beta chains sequenced from a single sample in a study of cytomegalovirus exposure and HLA in healthy donors. Primers: 60 Vbeta forward and 13 Jbeta reverse. Profiled with immunoSEQ multiplex PCR; TCRdb holds only in-frame clones, not every one. This sample carries some 110,000 clones, 65% to 85% of them seen once, and the ten largest clones take about 6%. The sequencing input was PBMCs. Every receptor here comes from a male donor in good health and CMV-seronegative.

This clone was observed a few times. The chain joins TRBV10-2 to TRBJ2-2, with TRBD2 identical over 8 bases. The CDR3 consists of 17 residues. Trimming at V came to 0 bases and at J to 3 bases, leaving 6 bases not matched to a gene. Germline-derived CDR1 and CDR2 are WSHSY and SAAADI. The CDR3 here is CASSESRTGRDTGELFF. The CDR3 coding sequence is TGCGCCAGCAGTGAGTCAAGAACCGGGAGGGACACCGGGGAGCTGTTTTTT.

This clone was seen once. The V call is TRBV21-1, the J call TRBJ2-2; the table assigns TRBD2, which was not confirmed against the DNA. TRBV21-1 is a pseudogene locus. The CDR3 has 17 amino acids. The CDR3 DNA reads TGTGCCAGCAGCAGGGCGGGAGGGGATACTAACACCGGGGAGCTGTTTTTT. This codes for CASSRAGGDTNTGELFF.

This clone has only one observation. This rearrangement joins TRBV4-1 to TRBJ2-7; 10 bases map to TRBD2. Trimming removed 5 bases from V and 1 base from J; junction bases left unmatched: 11. Per germline, CDR1 MGHRA and CDR2 YSYEKL. The CDR3 extends over 17 amino acids. The CDR3 DNA reads TGCGCCAGCAGCAGTCGGGCTAGCGGGAGCGTATCCTACGAGCAGTACTTC. Translating it yields CASSSRASGSVSYEQYF.

The chain couples TRBV5-1 to TRBJ1-1; TRBD1 agrees at 11 bases. The germline CDR1 and CDR2 sequences are SGHRS and YFSETQ. The CDR3 is 16 amino acids. Trimming cost V 0 bases and J 4 bases; bases outside gene matches: 5. DNA for the CDR3: TGCGCCAGCAGCTTGGTCGGGACAGGGGGGGGCACTGAAGCTTTCTTT. Translated, it gives CASSLVGTGGGTEAFF.

The chain combines TRBV27 with TRBJ2-7; D is unresolved. The germline gives CDR1 MNHEY, CDR2 SMNVEV (reference sequence). V was trimmed by 2 bases and J by 1 base, leaving 6 bases between them. The CDR3 length is 13 residues. CDR3 in amino acids: CASSLQVSYEQYF. In nucleotides, the CDR3 is TGTGCCAGCAGTTTACAGGTTTCCTACGAGCAGTACTTC.

V usage is TRBV2 and J usage is TRBJ1-6; no definite D call. V shed 4 bases and J shed 6 bases, with 7 bases lying between them. Germline V gives CDR1 SNHLY, CDR2 FYNNEI. The length of the CDR3 is 13 residues. The DNA for the CDR3 is TGTGCCAGCAGTGGTAATCTTAATTCACCCCTCCACTTT. This codes for CASSGNLNSPLHF.

The rearrangement joins TRBV7-2 to TRBJ1-2; 10 bases align to TRBD1. After removal of 1 base from V and 7 bases from J, the junction contained 12 bases not matched to a gene. CDR3 length: 17 amino acids. The germline gives CDR1 SGHTA, CDR2 FQGNSA. CDR3: CASSLVVGDRGSGGYTF. CDR3 coding DNA: TGTGCCAGCAGCTTAGTTGTTGGGGACAGGGGTTCTGGTGGCTACACCTTC. The variable domain in full, completed from reference TRBV7-2 and TRBJ1-2, reads GAGVSQSPSNKVTEKGKDVELRCDPISGHTALYWYRQSLGQGLEFLIYFQGNSAPDKSGLPSDRFSAERTGGSVSTLTIQRTQQEDSAVYLCASSLVVGDRGSGGYTFGSGTRLTVV.